This T cell receptor beta chain appears in the sequencing data of a study of blood T cell repertoires in COVID-19. Study as a whole: Specimens from acute and convalescent COVID-19 originated in the United States, Italy and Spain. PBMCs, B-cell-depleted T cells, or T cells provided the cDNA or gDNA that made up the material.

Germline assignment: CDR1 SGDLS and CDR2 YYNGEE. The CDR3 has 16 amino acids. V trimming: 0 bases; J trimming: 7 bases; junction bases outside the gene matches: 5. Original handling: Researchers report that nucleated cell counts were estimated from reference gene primer amplification. The repertoire was sequenced with immunoSEQ multiplex PCR; TCRdb's copy has only in-frame clones and lacks some. The V and J calls and clone size were taken over from that table, and D and trimming were inferred from the DNA. The profile shows under 90,000 clones, around nine tenths of them singletons. The chain carries TRBV9 and TRBJ2-1, with 12 bases lining up with TRBD2. The sequence came from a man aged 55 to 70 with acute or convalescent COVID-19. Sequencing used peripheral blood. The CDR3 here is CASSVGPSGGANEQFF. CDR3 nucleotides: TGTGCCAGCAGCGTAGGCCCTAGCGGGGGGGCTAATGAGCAGTTCTTC.